This T cell receptor beta chain comes out of a study of beta chain features in type 1 diabetes. Study in general: Examination of sorted cells across all samples involved around 100,000,000 cells.

Comments on this clone: Its antigen is not known.

Every participating donor gave one draw, a heparinised blood sample averaging roughly 0.12 L. Reverse transcribing all isolated RNA meant expressed TCRB transcripts were sequenced. Data came from immunoSEQ multiplex PCR; TCRdb stores just in-frame clones and leaves some out. The sample carries around 400,000 clones, around 12% recorded once. Study-wide results and caveats: Fewer junction insertions and more nucleotide deletions appeared in type 1 diabetes patients.

The source of this sequence is a man younger than 35 in good health. The sequenced sample was naive CD4+ T cells from blood.

CDR3 in amino acids: CASSTTSGGDTQYF. For the CDR3, the DNA is TGTGCCAGTAGTACGACTAGCGGGGGAGATACGCAGTATTTT. The chain links TRBV19 to TRBJ2-3; 12 nucleotides match TRBD2. This CDR3 region has 14 residues. The V segment lost 4 bases and the J segment 5 bases; nucleotides outside the gene matches: 1. The germline CDR1 and CDR2 sequences are LNHDA and SQIVND (reference sequence).